This T cell receptor (beta chain) was captured by sequencing in a study of T cell changes during pregnancy in multiple sclerosis. CDR3 length: 14 amino acids. CDR1 is MNHEY and CDR2 is SVGAGI in the germline V gene. V lost 6 bases to trimming and J lost 7 bases; unmatched junction nucleotides: 11. TCRdb's table, derived via immunoSEQ multiplex PCR, lists solely in-frame clones and lacks some. In the table there are 55,000 to 80,000 clones, 85% to 90% of which are singletons. This sequence originates from a female donor in good health, enrolled as a control in a pregnancy study. The rearrangement joins TRBV6-5 to TRBJ1-1, with TRBD1 identical over 7 bases. The material sequenced was peripheral blood, taken after pregnancy. The CDR3 DNA reads TGTGCCAGCAGCTATTTCGGTGGGACAGTTGAAGCTTTCTTT. This encodes CASSYFGGTVEAFF.